In its sample, the clone carrying this T cell receptor beta chain was seen a few times. These data are taken from a study of identical twins. V was clipped by 2 bases and J by 4 bases, with 8 bases between them. This CDR3 is built from 13 residues. TCRdb re-analysed the 5' RACE reads in MiXCR, keeping a single row per CDR3 protein. The table lists a few hundred thousand distinct CDR3 sequences, approximately 25% of them singletons. The same sample was also used in a study of T cells expressing NK-cell markers.

Specimen: CD4+ T cells sorted from blood. The clonotype comes from a woman between 18 and 29 years old in good health. This chain connects TRBV12-3 or TRBV12-4 to TRBJ1-2; D might be TRBD1 (5 bases). CDR3 DNA sequence: TGTGCCAGCAGTTTACCAGGGAGCTATGGCTACACCTTC. Residues: CASSLPGSYGYTF.